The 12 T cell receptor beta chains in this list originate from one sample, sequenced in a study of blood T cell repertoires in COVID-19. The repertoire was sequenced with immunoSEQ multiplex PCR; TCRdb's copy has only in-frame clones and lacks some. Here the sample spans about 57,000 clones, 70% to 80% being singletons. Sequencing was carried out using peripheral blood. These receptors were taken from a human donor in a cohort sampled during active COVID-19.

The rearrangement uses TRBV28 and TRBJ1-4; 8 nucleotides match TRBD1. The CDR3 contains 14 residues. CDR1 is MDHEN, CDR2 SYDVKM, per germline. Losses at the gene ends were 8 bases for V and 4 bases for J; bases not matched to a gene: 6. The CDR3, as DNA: TGTGCCAGCGGAACCGACAGGGGTAATGAAAAACTGTTTTTT. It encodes CASGTDRGNEKLFF.

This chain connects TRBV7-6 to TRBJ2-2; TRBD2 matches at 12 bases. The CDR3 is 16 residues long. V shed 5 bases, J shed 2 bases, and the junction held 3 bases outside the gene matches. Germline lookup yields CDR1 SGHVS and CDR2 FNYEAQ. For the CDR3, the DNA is TGTGCCAGCAGCCCGGGACTAGCGGGCAACACCGGGGAGCTGTTTTTT. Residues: CASSPGLAGNTGELFF. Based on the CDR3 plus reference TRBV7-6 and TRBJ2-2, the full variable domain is GAGVSQSPRYKVTKRGQDVALRCDPISGHVSLYWYRQALGQGPEFLTYFNYEAQQDKSGLPNDRFSAERPEGSISTLTIQRTEQRDSAMYRCASSPGLAGNTGELFFGEGSRLTVL.

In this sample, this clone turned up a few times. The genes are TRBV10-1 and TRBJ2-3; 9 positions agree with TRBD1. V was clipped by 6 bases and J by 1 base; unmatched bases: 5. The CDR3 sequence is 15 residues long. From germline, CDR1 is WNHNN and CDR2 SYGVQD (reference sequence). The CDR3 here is CASRGGTGCTDTQYF. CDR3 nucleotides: TGCGCCAGCAGAGGCGGGACAGGGTGCACAGATACGCAGTATTTT.

CDR3 residues: CASRPGTDYNEQFF. CDR3 sequence (DNA): TGCGCCAGCAGGCCCGGGACAGACTACAATGAGCAGTTCTTC. The chain uses TRBV5-1 and TRBJ2-1; 7 nucleotides agree with TRBD1. With 5 bases clipped from V and 3 bases from J, the junction kept 5 bases outside the gene matches. The CDR3 length is 14 residues. Germline-derived CDR1 and CDR2 are SGHRS and YFSETQ.

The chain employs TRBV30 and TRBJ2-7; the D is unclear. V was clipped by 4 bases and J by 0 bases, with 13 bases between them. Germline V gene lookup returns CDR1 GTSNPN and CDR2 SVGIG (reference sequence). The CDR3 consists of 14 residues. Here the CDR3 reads CAWNTKRSSYEQYF. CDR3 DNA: TGTGCCTGGAATACTAAACGGAGCTCCTACGAGCAGTACTTC. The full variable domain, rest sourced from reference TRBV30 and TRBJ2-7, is SQTIHQWPATLVQPVGSPLSLECTVEGTSNPNLYWYRQAAGRGLQLLFYSVGIGQISSEVPQNLSASRPQDRQFILSSKKLLLSDSGFYLCAWNTKRSSYEQYFGPGTRLTVT.

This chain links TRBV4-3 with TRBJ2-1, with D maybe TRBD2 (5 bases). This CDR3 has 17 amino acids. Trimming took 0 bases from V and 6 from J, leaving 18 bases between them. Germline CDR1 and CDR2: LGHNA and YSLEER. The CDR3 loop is CASSQEVQDLGVNEQFF. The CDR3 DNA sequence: TGCGCCAGCAGCCAAGAGGTTCAGGACCTCGGGGTCAATGAGCAGTTCTTC.

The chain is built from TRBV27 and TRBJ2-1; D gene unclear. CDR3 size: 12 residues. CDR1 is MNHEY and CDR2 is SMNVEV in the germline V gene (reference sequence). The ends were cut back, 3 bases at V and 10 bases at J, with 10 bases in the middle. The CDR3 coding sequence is TGTGCCAGCAGTTTCCTTTCCGCGGAGCAGTTCTTC. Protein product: CASSFLSAEQFF.

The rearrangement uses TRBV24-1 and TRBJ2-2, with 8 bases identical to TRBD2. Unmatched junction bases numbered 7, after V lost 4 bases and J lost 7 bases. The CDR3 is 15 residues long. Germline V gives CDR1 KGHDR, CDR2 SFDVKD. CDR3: CATSDPSGSGGELFF. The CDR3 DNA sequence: TGTGCCACCAGTGACCCCAGCGGGAGCGGCGGGGAGCTGTTTTTT.

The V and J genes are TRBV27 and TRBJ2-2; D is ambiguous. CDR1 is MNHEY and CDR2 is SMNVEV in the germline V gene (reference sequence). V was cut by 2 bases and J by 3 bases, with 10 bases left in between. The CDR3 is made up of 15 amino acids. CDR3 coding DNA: TGTGCCAGCAGTTTAGGTCACTCGGACACCGGGGAGCTGTTTTTT. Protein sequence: CASSLGHSDTGELFF.

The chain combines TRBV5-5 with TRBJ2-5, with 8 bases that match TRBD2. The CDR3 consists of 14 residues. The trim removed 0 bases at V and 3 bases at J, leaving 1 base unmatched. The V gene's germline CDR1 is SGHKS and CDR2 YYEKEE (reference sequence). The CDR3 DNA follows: TGTGCCAGCAGCTTGGCGGGGGGGGAAGAGACCCAGTACTTC. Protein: CASSLAGGEETQYF.

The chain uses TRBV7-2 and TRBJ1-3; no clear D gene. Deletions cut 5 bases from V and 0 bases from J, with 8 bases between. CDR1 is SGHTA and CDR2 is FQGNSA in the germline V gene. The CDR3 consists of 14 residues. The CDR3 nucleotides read TGTGCCAGCAGCCCCTCTCCCTCTGGAAACACCATATATTTT. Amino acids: CASSPSPSGNTIYF.

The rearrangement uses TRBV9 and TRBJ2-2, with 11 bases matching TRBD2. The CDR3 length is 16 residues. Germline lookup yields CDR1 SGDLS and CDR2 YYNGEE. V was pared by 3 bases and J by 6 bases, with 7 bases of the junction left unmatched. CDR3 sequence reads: CASSAYLAGGPGELFF. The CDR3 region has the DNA TGTGCCAGCAGCGCGTACCTAGCGGGAGGACCCGGGGAGCTGTTTTTT.